The 25 T cell receptor beta chains in this list originate from one sample, sequenced in a study of T cell responses to AZD1222 COVID-19 vaccine. Clones were read by immunoSEQ multiplex PCR, and TCRdb kept only the in-frame ones, dropping some. Of some 100,000 clones detected, 80% to 95% appear once; the ten largest clones hold around 3.2%. The specimen comprised peripheral blood, sampled 28 days after the second AZD1222 dose. Every receptor here comes from an adult who received the AZD1222 COVID-19 vaccine.

This chain connects TRBV6-5 to TRBJ2-7; possibly TRBD2 for D (6 bases). In germline, CDR1 is MNHEY, CDR2 SVGAGI. V lost 7 bases, J lost 0 bases, and 16 bases lay in between. The CDR3 has 15 amino acids. The DNA of the CDR3 is TGTGCCAGCACGGGGGAGGAAGTGGTCTCCTACGAGCAGTACTTC. Translated, it gives CASTGEEVVSYEQYF.

This chain uses TRBV6-5 with TRBJ1-1; 11 bases are shared with TRBD1. After removal of 4 bases from V and 2 bases from J, the junction contained 3 bases not matched to a gene. In germline, CDR1 is MNHEY, CDR2 SVGAGI. The CDR3 runs to 15 residues. The CDR3 sequence is CASSWGQGGNTEAFF. The CDR3 DNA reads TGTGCCAGCAGTTGGGGACAGGGGGGTAACACTGAAGCTTTCTTT.

The V gene is TRBV19, the J gene TRBJ1-1, with TRBD1 matching over 10 bases. The CDR3 totals 14 residues. Losses at the gene ends were 5 bases for V and 4 bases for J; bases not matched to a gene: 4. Looked up from germline, CDR1 is LNHDA and CDR2 is SQIVND (reference sequence). CDR3 bases: TGTGCCAGTAGTCCACGGACAGGGGGCACTGAAGCTTTCTTT. Its translation: CASSPRTGGTEAFF.

In DNA form, the CDR3 reads TGTGCCAGCAGCCAAGATGAGCGAAGAGCTTTCTTT. Amino acids: CASSQDERRAFF. V and J are TRBV14 and TRBJ1-1; no clear D. Trimming cost V 0 bases and J 10 bases, with 9 bases left between them. Germline V gene data show CDR1 as SGHDN and CDR2 as FVKESK. The CDR3 covers 12 residues.

The chain uses TRBV14 and TRBJ1-1; the D is unclear. CDR3 length: 15 amino acids. CDR1 and CDR2 (germline): SGHDN, FVKESK. Trimming pared 2 bases from V and 7 bases from J, leaving 17 bases between. CDR3 nucleotide sequence: TGTGCCAGCAGCCAACCGCGCCATACAACTGATGAAGCTTTCTTT. It is translated as CASSQPRHTTDEAFF.

V gene TRBV9 combines with J gene TRBJ2-1, with 8 bases fitting TRBD2. The CDR3 length is 14 residues. The V segment lost 2 bases and the J segment 9 bases; nucleotides outside the gene matches: 7. Germline loops: CDR1 SGDLS, CDR2 YYNGEE. The CDR3 DNA sequence: TGTGCCAGCAGCGTGAGCGGGGGTGCGGGTGAGCAGTTCTTC. It translates to CASSVSGGAGEQFF.

The CDR3 sequence: CASSLVARGDTQYF. CDR3 nucleotides: TGTGCCAGCAGCTTAGTGGCCAGGGGGGATACGCAGTATTTT. This rearrangement joins TRBV7-2 to TRBJ2-3; TRBD1 agrees at 7 bases. Germline V lookup: CDR1 SGHTA, CDR2 FQGNSA. V trimming: 1 base; J trimming: 6 bases; junction bases outside the gene matches: 4. This CDR3 comprises 14 residues.

V and J are TRBV14 and TRBJ1-1; D gene ambiguous. The CDR3 contains 13 residues. Trimming shortened V by 2 bases and J by 0 bases, and 4 bases separated the two germline ends. Germline values: CDR1 SGHDN, CDR2 FVKESK. The DNA for the CDR3 is TGTGCCAGCAGCCAAAATGTGAACACTGAAGCTTTCTTT. Translation gives CASSQNVNTEAFF. The full variable domain, its missing parts supplied by reference TRBV14 and TRBJ1-1, is EAGVTQFPSHSVIEKGQTVTLRCDPISGHDNLYWYRRVMGKEIKFLLHFVKESKQDESGMPNNRFLAERTGGTYSTLKVQPAELEDSGVYFCASSQNVNTEAFFGQGTRLTVV.

This chain links TRBV19 with TRBJ1-5; tentatively, D is TRBD1 (6 bases). The CDR3 extends over 14 amino acids. The V and J ends lost 2 bases and 7 bases respectively, with 12 bases between them. Looked up from germline, CDR1 is LNHDA and CDR2 is SQIVND (reference sequence). This CDR3 reads CASSIRSRGQPQHF. As DNA, the CDR3 is TGTGCCAGTAGTATAAGGTCAAGGGGGCAGCCCCAGCATTTT. Full variable domain (missing parts from reference TRBV19 and TRBJ1-5): DGGITQSPKYLFRKEGQNVTLSCEQNLNHDAMYWYRQDPGQGLRLIYYSQIVNDFQKGDIAEGYSVSREKKESFPLTVTSAQKNPTAFYLCASSIRSRGQPQHFGDGTRLSIL.

The chain is built from TRBV30 and TRBJ2-7; D is ambiguous. The CDR3 is 14 residues long. V dropped 0 bases and J dropped 9 bases, with 18 bases sitting between them. Germline lookup yields CDR1 GTSNPN and CDR2 SVGIG (reference sequence). The CDR3 DNA is TGTGCCTGGAGTGTGGTAGTGATTCCTCCCAGGCAGTACTTC. Protein sequence: CAWSVVVIPPRQYF.

V is TRBV3-1 (or the pseudogene TRBV3-2) and J is TRBJ1-4; no definite D call. From germline, CDR1 is LGHDT and CDR2 YNNKEL (reference sequence). The CDR3 contains 13 residues. Trimming pared 2 bases from V and 4 bases from J, leaving 5 bases between. The DNA for the CDR3 is TGTGCCAGCAGCCAACTTAATAATGAAAAACTGTTTTTT. Encoded protein: CASSQLNNEKLFF.

The J gene is TRBJ2-1, the V gene TRBV5-6; D is undetermined. Trimming took 3 bases from V and 0 from J, leaving 16 bases between them. Per germline, CDR1 SGHDT and CDR2 YYEEEE. The CDR3 loop spans 17 amino acids. Here the CDR3 DNA reads TGTGCCAGCAGCTCTACCTGGCATAGGAGCTCCTACAATGAGCAGTTCTTC. This encodes CASSSTWHRSSYNEQFF.

The V and J genes are TRBV5-4 and TRBJ1-2; D is unresolved. From germline, CDR1 is SGHNT and CDR2 YYREEE (reference sequence). Trimming pared 0 bases from V and 0 bases from J, leaving 12 bases between. The CDR3 contains 16 residues. The CDR3 DNA reads TGTGCCAGCAGCTTGGGGGGTGCAATAGCTAACTATGGCTACACCTTC. Amino acid sequence: CASSLGGAIANYGYTF.

This rearrangement joins TRBV28 to TRBJ2-7, with D perhaps matching TRBD2 (5 bases). The CDR3 length is 15 residues. Germline CDR1 is MDHEN and CDR2 is SYDVKM. The V end was cut by 4 bases, the J end by 0 bases, with 13 bases between. DNA for the CDR3: TGTGCCAGCAGTTCTCACGGGGTTATCTCCTACGAGCAGTACTTC. It specifies CASSSHGVISYEQYF.

This clone appeared once. This chain connects TRBV10-3 to TRBJ2-2, with TRBD1 matching over 9 bases. The CDR3 sequence is 15 residues long. The junction had 5 bases not matched to a gene; V was cut back by 3 bases and J by 6 bases. Germline assignment: CDR1 ENHRY and CDR2 SYGVKD. In DNA, the CDR3 is TGTGCCATCAGTGAACAGGGGGCATTGGCCGGGGAGCTGTTTTTT. Translation gives CAISEQGALAGELFF.

This clone is a singleton in its sample. CDR3 protein: CASSQGTGNYSPLHF. The CDR3 bases are TGTGCCAGCAGCCAAGGGACAGGGAATTATTCACCCCTCCACTTT. This sequence joins TRBV4-2 and TRBJ1-6; 8 bases map to TRBD1. The CDR3 runs to 15 residues. Germline-derived CDR1 and CDR2 are LGHNA and YNFKEQ. The junction had 4 bases not matched to a gene; V was cut back by 1 base and J by 8 bases.

The chain is built from TRBV4-1 and TRBJ1-5; tentative D call: TRBD1 (6 bases). V was pared by 4 bases and J by 3 bases, with 16 bases between. Looked up from germline, CDR1 is MGHRA and CDR2 is YSYEKL. The CDR3 has 16 residues. The CDR3 loop reads CASSPFWDNSNQPQHF. DNA for the CDR3: TGCGCCAGCAGCCCCTTTTGGGACAACTCCAATCAGCCCCAGCATTTT.

The rearrangement uses TRBV18 and TRBJ1-5; D unclear. This CDR3 contains 14 residues. Deletions cut 3 bases from V and 4 bases from J, with 10 bases between. Germline values: CDR1 KGHSH, CDR2 LQKENI. In nucleotides, the CDR3 is TGTGCCAGCTCACCCTCCGCTGTGAATCAGCCCCAGCATTTT. Its protein is CASSPSAVNQPQHF.

CDR3 sequence reads: CASSESSGHPKLFF. The CDR3 nucleotides read TGTGCCAGCAGTGAATCGAGTGGACACCCAAAACTGTTTTTT. The chain employs TRBV6-1 and TRBJ1-4, with a possible D match to TRBD1 (5 bases). Germline CDR1 MNHNS, CDR2 SASEGT. V lost 2 bases, J lost 10 bases, and 14 bases lay in between. The CDR3 consists of 14 residues.

V usage is TRBV7-9 and J usage is TRBJ2-1, with no clear D. CDR1 and CDR2 from the germline V gene are SEHNR and FQNEAQ (reference sequence). The CDR3 runs to 14 residues. Trimming removed 3 bases from V and 8 bases from J, with 14 bases in between. In nucleotides, the CDR3 is TGTGCCAGCAGCTTTTTCGGGCAAGTCGATGAGCAGTTCTTC. Protein product: CASSFFGQVDEQFF.

This sequence joins TRBV11-3 and TRBJ2-7; TRBD1 agrees at 9 bases. The CDR3 runs 19 residues. Trimming took 5 bases from V and 7 from J; bases not matched to a gene: 24. Germline values: CDR1 SGHNT, CDR2 YENEEA. In DNA form, the CDR3 reads TGTGCCAGCAGCCTAGGCTCCGGGACAGGGACTTCTGGGTTGGGGGAGCAGTACTTC. Translation gives CASSLGSGTGTSGLGEQYF.

The chain has TRBV6-5 and TRBJ1-1; 7 positions match TRBD1. The CDR3 is 14 amino acids. Looked up from germline, CDR1 is MNHEY and CDR2 is SVGAGI. With V trimmed by 5 bases and J by 5 bases, 8 bases remained unmatched. CDR3 loop: CASSNDRVRTEAFF. CDR3 DNA: TGTGCCAGCAGTAACGACAGGGTACGGACTGAAGCTTTCTTT.

CDR3 amino acids: CASSQDPGIGGYTF. The CDR3 DNA reads as TGTGCCAGCAGCCAAGATCCGGGGATTGGGGGCTACACCTTC. The genes are TRBV4-2 and TRBJ1-2; D remains unclear. Germline V lookup: CDR1 LGHNA, CDR2 YNFKEQ. Trimming stripped 0 bases from V and 8 bases from J, with 13 bases between. The CDR3 is 14 amino acids.

This sequence joins TRBV4-1 and TRBJ2-7; TRBD1 matches at 10 bases. The CDR3 totals 15 residues. Unmatched junction bases numbered 4, after V lost 4 bases and J lost 1 base. The V gene's germline CDR1 is MGHRA and CDR2 YSYEKL. CDR3 protein: CASSPTGGMSYEQYF. The DNA for the CDR3 is TGCGCCAGCAGCCCGACAGGGGGCATGTCCTACGAGCAGTACTTC.

The rearrangement links TRBV7-6 to TRBJ2-5; D may match TRBD1 or TRBD2 (5 bases each). V lost 5 bases and J lost 4, with 17 bases in between. This CDR3 spans 15 amino acids. The V gene's germline CDR1 is SGHVS and CDR2 FNYEAQ. The CDR3 DNA reads TGTGCCAGCAGCAAATCCTTGGGGGTCGGAGAGACCCAGTACTTC. Its translation: CASSKSLGVGETQYF.